A single T cell receptor (beta chain) is shown here with its context. The data were taken from a study of blood T cell repertoires in COVID-19. Across the study: Italy, Spain and the United States were the sources of the convalescent and acute COVID-19 samples.

The study assigned cohorts using participant-reported clinical history. Using immunoSEQ multiplex PCR, the repertoire was profiled, and TCRdb retains in-frame clones only, with some absent. The sample has about 240,000 clones; about 91% are singletons. Per the germline V gene, CDR1 is SGHTA and CDR2 is FQGNSA. Trimming removed 2 bases at V and 4 bases at J, with 17 bases between. CDR3 length: 16 residues. This receptor was obtained from a woman between 25 and 40 years old with acute COVID-19. The rearrangement links TRBV7-2 to TRBJ1-1; possibly TRBD1 for D (6 bases). The sequenced material came from PBMCs or T cells enriched from blood (not recorded which). CDR3 sequence: CASSLWHREQGTEAFF. For the CDR3, the DNA is TGTGCCAGCAGCTTATGGCACAGGGAGCAGGGCACTGAAGCTTTCTTT.